This T cell receptor beta chain stems from a study of blood T cell repertoires in COVID-19. Background on the study: From the United States, Italy and Spain came samples of acute and convalescent COVID-19. The analysed material was cDNA or gDNA that came from T cells, B-cell-depleted T cells, or PBMCs.

V lost 1 base and J lost 8; bases outside the gene matches: 2. The CDR3 contains 14 residues. Germline CDR1 is MGHRA and CDR2 is YSYEKL. Original analysis: Nucleated cell number was recorded as an estimate derived from reference gene primer amplification. Measured with immunoSEQ multiplex PCR; TCRdb has only the in-frame clones, and not every one. The V and J calls and clone size were taken over from that table, and D and trimming were inferred from the DNA. This sample has 130,000 to 150,000 clones; roughly 84% occur once, and the top ten carry roughly 4.9%. This clone was seen ten or more times. The chain is built from TRBV4-1 and TRBJ1-2; 12 bases map to TRBD1. The specimen sequenced was peripheral blood. The source of this sequence is a human donor in a cohort sampled during active COVID-19. DNA for the CDR3: TGCGCCAGCAGCCAAGGGGACAGGGGGCGCGGCTACACCTTC. This encodes CASSQGDRGRGYTF.